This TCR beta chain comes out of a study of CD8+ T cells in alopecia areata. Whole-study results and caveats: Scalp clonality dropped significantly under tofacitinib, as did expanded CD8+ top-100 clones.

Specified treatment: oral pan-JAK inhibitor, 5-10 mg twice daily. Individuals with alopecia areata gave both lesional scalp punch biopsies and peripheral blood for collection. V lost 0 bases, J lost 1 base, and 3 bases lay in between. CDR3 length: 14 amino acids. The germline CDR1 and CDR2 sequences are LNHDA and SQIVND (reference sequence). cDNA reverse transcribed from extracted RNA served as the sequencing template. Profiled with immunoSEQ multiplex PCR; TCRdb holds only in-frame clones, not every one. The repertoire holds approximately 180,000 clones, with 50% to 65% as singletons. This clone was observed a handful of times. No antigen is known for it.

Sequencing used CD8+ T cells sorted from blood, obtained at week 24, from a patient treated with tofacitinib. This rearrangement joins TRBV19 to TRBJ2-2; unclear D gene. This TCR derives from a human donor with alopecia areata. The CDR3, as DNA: TGTGCCAGTAGTATAGAGGGGAACACCGGGGAGCTGTTTTTT. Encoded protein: CASSIEGNTGELFF.